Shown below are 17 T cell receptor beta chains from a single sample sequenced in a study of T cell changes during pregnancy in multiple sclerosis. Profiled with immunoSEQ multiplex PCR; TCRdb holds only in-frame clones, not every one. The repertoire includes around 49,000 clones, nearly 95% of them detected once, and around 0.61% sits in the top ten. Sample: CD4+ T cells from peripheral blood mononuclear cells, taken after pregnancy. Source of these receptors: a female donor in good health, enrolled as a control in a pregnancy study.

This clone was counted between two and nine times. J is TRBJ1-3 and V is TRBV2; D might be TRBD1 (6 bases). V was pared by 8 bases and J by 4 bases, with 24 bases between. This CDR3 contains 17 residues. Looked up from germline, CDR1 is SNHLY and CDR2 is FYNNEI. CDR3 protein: CASEWATGPRTGNTIYF. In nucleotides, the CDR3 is TGTGCCAGCGAGTGGGCCACAGGGCCCAGAACCGGAAACACCATATATTTT.

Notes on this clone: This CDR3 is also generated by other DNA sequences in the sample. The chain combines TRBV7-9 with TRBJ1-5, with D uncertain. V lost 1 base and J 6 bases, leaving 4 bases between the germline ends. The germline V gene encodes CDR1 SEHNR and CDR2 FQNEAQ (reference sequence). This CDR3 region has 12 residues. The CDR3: CASSLGGQPQHF. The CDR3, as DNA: TGTGCCAGCAGCTTAGGAGGTCAGCCCCAGCATTTT.

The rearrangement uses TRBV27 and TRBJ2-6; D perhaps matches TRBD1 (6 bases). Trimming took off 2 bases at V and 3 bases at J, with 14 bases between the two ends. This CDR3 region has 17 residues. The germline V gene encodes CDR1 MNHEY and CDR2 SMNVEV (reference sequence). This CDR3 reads CASSLARGRGGANVLTF. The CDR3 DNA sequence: TGTGCCAGCAGTTTAGCCAGGGGTAGGGGTGGGGCCAACGTCCTGACTTTC.

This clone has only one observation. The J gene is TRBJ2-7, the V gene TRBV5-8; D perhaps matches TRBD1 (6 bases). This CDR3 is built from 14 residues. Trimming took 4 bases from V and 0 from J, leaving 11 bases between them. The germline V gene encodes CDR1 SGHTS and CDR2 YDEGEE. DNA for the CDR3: TGTGCCAGCAGCATACAGGGTTACTCCTACGAGCAGTACTTC. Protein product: CASSIQGYSYEQYF.

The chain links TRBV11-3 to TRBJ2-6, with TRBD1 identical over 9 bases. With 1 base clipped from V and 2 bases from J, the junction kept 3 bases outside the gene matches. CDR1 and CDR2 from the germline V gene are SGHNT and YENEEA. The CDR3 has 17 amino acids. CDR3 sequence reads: CASSLGTGVAGANVLTF. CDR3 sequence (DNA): TGTGCCAGCAGCTTAGGGACAGGGGTGGCTGGGGCCAACGTCCTGACTTTC. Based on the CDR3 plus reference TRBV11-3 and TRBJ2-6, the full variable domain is EAGVVQSPRYKIIEKKQPVAFWCNPISGHNTLYWYLQNLGQGPELLIRYENEEAVDDSQLPKDRFSAERLKGVDSTLKIQPAELGDSAVYLCASSLGTGVAGANVLTFGAGSRLTVL.

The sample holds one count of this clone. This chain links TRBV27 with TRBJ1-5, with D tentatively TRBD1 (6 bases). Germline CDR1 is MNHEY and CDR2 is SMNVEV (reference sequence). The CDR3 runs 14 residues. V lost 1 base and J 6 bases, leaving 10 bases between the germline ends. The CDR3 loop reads CASSLYREGQPQHF. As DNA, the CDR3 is TGTGCCAGCAGTTTATACAGGGAGGGTCAGCCCCAGCATTTT.

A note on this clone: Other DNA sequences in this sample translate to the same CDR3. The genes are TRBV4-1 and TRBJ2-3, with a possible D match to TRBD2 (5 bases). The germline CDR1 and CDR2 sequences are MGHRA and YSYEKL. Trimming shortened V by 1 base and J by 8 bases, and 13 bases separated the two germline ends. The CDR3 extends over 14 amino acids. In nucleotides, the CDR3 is TGCGCCAGCAGCCAAGTGAGGGATCTCGCTACGCAGTATTTT. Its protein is CASSQVRDLATQYF.

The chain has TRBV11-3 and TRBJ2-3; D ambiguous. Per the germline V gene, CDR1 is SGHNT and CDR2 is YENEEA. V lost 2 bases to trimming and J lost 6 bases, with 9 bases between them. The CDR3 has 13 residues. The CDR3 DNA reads TGTGCCAGCAGCTTAATGGGTAGCGATACGCAGTATTTT. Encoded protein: CASSLMGSDTQYF. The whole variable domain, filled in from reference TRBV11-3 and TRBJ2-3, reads EAGVVQSPRYKIIEKKQPVAFWCNPISGHNTLYWYLQNLGQGPELLIRYENEEAVDDSQLPKDRFSAERLKGVDSTLKIQPAELGDSAVYLCASSLMGSDTQYFGPGTRLTVL.

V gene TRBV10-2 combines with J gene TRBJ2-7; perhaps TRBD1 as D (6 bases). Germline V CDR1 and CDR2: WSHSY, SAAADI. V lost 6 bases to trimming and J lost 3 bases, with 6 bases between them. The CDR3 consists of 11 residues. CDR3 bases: TGCGCCAGCAGGGACAGCTACGAGCAGTACTTC. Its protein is CASRDSYEQYF.

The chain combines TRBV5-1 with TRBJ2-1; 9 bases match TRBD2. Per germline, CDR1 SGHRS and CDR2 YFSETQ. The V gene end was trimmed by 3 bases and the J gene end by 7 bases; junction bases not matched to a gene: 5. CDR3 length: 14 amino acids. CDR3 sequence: CASSSGLATNEQFF. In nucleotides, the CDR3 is TGCGCCAGCAGCTCGGGACTAGCCACGAATGAGCAGTTCTTC.

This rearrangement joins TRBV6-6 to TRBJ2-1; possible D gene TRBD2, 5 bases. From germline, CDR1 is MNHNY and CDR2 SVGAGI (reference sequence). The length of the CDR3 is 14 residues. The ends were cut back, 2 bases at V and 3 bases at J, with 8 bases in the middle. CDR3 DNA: TGTGCCAGCAGTTACGACCGGGACTACAATGAGCAGTTCTTC. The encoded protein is CASSYDRDYNEQFF.

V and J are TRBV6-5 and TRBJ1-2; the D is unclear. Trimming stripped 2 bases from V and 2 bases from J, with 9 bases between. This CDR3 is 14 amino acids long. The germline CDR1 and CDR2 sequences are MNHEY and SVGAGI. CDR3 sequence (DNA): TGTGCCAGCAGTTACGGACTCGGCAACTATGGCTACACCTTC. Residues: CASSYGLGNYGYTF.

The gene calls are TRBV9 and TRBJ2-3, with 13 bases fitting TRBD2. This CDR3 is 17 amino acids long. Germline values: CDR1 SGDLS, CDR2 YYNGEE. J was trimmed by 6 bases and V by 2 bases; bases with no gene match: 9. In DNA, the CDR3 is TGTGCCAGCAGCGTGGACACTAGCGGGGGGGCATTGGATACGCAGTATTTT. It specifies CASSVDTSGGALDTQYF.

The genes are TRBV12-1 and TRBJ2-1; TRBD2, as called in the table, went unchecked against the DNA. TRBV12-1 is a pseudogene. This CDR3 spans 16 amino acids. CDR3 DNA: TGTGCCAGCAGCTTTAACGGGAGGAACCTCTACAATGAGCAGTTCTTC. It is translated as CASSFNGRNLYNEQFF.

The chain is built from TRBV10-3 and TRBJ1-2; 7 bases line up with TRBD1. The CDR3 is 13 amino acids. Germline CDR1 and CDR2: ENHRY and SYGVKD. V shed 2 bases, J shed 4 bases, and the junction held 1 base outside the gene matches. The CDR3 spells CAISEDRAYGYTF. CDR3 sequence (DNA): TGTGCCATCAGTGAGGACAGGGCCTATGGCTACACCTTC.

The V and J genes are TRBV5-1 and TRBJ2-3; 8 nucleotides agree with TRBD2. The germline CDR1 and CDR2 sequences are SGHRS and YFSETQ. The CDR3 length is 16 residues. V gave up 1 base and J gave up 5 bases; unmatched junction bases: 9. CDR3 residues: CASSLLAGTPEDTQYF. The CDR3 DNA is TGCGCCAGCAGCTTGTTAGCGGGAACCCCCGAAGATACGCAGTATTTT.

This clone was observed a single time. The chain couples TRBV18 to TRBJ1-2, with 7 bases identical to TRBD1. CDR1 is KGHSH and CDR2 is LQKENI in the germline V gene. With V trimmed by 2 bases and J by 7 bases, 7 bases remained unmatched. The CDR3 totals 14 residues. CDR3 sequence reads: CASSPLEGAGGYTF. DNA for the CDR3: TGTGCCAGCTCACCATTGGAGGGGGCTGGTGGCTACACCTTC.